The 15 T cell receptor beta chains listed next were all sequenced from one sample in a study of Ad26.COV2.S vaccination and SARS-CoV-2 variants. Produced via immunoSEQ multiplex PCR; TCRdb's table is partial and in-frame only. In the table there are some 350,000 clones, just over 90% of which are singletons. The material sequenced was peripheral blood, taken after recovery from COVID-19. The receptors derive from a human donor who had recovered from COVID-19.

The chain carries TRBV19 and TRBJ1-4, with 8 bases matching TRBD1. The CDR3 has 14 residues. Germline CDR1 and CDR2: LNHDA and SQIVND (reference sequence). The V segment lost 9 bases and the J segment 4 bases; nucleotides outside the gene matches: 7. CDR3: CASATGVINEKLFF. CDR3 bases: TGTGCCAGCGCGACAGGGGTTATTAATGAAAAACTGTTTTTT.

For the CDR3, the DNA is TGTGCCAGCAGCGCTACCCGTGAAGAGCAGTACTTC. It specifies CASSATREEQYF. This rearrangement joins TRBV7-8 to TRBJ2-7, with D uncertain. The germline V and J ends were trimmed by 5 bases and 7 bases, with 12 bases remaining between them. The germline V gene encodes CDR1 SGHVS and CDR2 FQNEAQ. The CDR3 is 12 residues long.

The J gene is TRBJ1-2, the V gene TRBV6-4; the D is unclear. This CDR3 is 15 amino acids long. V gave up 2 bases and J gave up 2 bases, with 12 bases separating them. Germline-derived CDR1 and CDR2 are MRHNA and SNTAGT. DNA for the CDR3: TGTGCCAGCAGTGACCCGATAACGGGGAACTATGGCTACACCTTC. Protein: CASSDPITGNYGYTF.

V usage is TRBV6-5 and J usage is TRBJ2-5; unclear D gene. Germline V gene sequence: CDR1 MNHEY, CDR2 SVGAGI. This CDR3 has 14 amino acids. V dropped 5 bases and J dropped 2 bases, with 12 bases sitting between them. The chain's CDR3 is CASSTGRVQETQYF. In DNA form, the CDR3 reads TGTGCCAGCAGTACCGGACGCGTTCAAGAGACCCAGTACTTC.

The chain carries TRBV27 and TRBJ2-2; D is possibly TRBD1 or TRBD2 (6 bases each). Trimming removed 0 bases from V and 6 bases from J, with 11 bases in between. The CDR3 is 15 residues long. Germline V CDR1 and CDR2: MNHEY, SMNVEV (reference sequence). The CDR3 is CASSLSRGGAGELFF. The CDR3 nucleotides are TGTGCCAGCAGTTTATCCAGGGGAGGAGCCGGGGAGCTGTTTTTT.

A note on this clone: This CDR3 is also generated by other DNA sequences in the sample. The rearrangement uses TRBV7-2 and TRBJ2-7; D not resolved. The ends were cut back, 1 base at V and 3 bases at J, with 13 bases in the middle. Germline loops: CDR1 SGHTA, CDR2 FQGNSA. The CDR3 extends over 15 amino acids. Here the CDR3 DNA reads TGTGCCAGCAGCTTAGTTGATAGCTCAAGCTACGAGCAGTACTTC. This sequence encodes CASSLVDSSSYEQYF.

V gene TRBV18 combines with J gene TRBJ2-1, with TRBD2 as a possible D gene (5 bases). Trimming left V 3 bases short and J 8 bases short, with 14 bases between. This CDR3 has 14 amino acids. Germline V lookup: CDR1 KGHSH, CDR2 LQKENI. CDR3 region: CASSPPNSGDEQFF. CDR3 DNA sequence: TGTGCCAGCTCACCTCCTAACAGCGGCGATGAGCAGTTCTTC.

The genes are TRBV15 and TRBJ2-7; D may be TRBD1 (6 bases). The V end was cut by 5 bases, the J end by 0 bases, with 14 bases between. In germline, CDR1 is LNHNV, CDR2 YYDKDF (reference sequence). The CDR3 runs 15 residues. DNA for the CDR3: TGTGCCACCAGCTTTGACCAGGGGCTCTCCTACGAGCAGTACTTC. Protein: CATSFDQGLSYEQYF.

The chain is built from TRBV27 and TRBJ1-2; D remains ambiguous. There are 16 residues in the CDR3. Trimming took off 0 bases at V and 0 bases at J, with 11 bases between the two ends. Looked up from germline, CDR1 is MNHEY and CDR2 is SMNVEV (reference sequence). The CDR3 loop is CASSLSGETPNYGYTF. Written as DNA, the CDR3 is TGTGCCAGCAGTTTATCTGGCGAGACTCCTAACTATGGCTACACCTTC.

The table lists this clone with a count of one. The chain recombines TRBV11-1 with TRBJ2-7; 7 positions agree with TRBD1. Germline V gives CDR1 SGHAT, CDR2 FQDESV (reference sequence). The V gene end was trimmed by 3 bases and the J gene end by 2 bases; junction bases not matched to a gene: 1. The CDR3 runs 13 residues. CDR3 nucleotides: TGTGCCAGCAGCTTTCAGGGGGCCTACGAGCAGTACTTC. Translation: CASSFQGAYEQYF.

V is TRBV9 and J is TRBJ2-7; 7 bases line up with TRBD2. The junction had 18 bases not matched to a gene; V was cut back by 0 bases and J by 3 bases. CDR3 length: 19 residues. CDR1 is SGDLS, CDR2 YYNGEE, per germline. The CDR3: CASSVDGRLWEGRGYEQYF. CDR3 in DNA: TGTGCCAGCAGCGTAGACGGCAGGTTGTGGGAGGGCCGTGGCTACGAGCAGTACTTC.

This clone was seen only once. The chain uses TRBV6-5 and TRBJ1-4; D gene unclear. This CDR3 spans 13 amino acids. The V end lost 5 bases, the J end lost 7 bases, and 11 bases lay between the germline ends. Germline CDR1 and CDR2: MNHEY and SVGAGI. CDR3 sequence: CASSKFEVEKLFF. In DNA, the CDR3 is TGTGCCAGCAGTAAATTCGAAGTTGAAAAACTGTTTTTT.

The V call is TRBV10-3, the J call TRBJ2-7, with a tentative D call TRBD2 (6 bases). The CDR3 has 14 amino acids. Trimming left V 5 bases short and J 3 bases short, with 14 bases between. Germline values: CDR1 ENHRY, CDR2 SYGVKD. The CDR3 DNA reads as TGTGCCATCAGTAGACTAGAGGGCGGCTACGAGCAGTACTTC. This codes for CAISRLEGGYEQYF.

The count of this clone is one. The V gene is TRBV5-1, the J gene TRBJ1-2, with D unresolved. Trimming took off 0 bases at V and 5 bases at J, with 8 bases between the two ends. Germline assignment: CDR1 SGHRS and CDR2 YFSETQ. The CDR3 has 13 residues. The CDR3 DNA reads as TGCGCCAGCAGCTTGGGGACTGGGTATGGCTACACCTTC. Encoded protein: CASSLGTGYGYTF.

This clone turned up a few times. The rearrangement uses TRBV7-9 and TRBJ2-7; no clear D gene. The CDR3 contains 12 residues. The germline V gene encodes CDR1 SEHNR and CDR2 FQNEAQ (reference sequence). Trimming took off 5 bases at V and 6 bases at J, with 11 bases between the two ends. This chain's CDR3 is CASSQENREQYF. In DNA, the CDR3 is TGTGCCAGCAGCCAAGAAAATCGCGAGCAGTACTTC. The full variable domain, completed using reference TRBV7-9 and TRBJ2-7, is DTGVSQNPRHKITKRGQNVTFRCDPISEHNRLYWYRQTLGQGPEFLTYFQNEAQLEKSRLLSDRFSAERPKGSFSTLEIQRTEQGDSAMYLCASSQENREQYFGPGTRLTVT.